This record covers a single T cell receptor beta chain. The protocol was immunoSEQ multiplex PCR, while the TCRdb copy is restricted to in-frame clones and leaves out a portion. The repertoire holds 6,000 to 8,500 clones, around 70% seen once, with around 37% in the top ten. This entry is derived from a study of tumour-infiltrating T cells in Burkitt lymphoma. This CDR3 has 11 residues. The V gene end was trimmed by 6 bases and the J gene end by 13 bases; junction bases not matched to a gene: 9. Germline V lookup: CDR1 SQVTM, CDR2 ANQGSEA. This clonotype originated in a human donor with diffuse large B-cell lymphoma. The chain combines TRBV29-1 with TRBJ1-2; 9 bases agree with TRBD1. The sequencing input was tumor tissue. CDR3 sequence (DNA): TGCAGCGTGGGACAGGGAGTTTTTGCCACCTTC. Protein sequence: CSVGQGVFATF.